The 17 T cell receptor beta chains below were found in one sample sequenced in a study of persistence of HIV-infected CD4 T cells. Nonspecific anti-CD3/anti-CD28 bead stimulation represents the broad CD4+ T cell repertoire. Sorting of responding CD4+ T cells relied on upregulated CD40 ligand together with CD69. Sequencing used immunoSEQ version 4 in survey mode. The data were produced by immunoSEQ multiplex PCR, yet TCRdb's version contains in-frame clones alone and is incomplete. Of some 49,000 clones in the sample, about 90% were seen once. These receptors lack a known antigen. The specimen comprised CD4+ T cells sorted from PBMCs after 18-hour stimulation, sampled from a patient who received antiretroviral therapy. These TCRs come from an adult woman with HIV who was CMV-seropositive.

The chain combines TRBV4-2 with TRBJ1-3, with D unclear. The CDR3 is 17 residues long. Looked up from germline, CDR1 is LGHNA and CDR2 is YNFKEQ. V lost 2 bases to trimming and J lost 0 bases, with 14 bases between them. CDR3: CASSQTSTPLSGNTIYF. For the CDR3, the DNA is TGTGCCAGCAGCCAAACTTCCACCCCTCTCTCTGGAAACACCATATATTTT.

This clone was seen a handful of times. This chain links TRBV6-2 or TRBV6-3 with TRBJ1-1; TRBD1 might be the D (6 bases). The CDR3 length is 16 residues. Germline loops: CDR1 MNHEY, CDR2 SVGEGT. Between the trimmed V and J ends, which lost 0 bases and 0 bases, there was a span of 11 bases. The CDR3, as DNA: TGTGCCAGCAGTTACTCGACAGGAGCCATGAACACTGAAGCTTTCTTT. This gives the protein CASSYSTGAMNTEAFF.

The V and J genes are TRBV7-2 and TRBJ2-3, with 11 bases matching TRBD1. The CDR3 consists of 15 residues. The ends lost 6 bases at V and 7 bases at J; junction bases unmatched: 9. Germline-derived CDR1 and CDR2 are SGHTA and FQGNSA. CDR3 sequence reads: CASRYGQGAQHTQYF. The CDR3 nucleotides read TGTGCCAGCAGATACGGACAGGGGGCGCAGCATACGCAGTATTTT.

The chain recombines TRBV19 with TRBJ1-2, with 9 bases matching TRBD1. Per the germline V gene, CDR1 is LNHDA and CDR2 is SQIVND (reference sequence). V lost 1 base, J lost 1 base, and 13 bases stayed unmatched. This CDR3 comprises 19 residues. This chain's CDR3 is CASSIAPGQGYLDNYGYTF. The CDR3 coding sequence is TGTGCCAGTAGTATAGCTCCGGGACAGGGTTACCTCGATAACTATGGCTACACCTTC.

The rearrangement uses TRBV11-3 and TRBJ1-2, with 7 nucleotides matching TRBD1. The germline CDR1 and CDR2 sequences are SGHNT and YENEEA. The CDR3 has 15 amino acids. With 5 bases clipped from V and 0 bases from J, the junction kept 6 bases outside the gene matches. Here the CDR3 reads CASSPWRGPNYGYTF. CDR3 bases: TGTGCCAGCAGCCCGTGGAGGGGGCCTAACTATGGCTACACCTTC.

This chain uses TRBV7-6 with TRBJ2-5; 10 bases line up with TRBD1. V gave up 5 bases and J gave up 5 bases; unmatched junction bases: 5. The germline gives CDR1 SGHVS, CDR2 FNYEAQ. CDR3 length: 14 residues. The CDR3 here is CASSAPGQGETQYF. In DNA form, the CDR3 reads TGTGCCAGCAGCGCCCCGGGACAGGGGGAGACCCAGTACTTC.

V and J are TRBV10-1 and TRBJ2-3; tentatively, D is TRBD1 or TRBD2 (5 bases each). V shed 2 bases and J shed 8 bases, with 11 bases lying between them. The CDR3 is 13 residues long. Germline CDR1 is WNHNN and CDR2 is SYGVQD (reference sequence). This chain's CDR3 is CASSEISGSTQYF. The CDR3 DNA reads TGCGCCAGCAGTGAGATTTCAGGGAGTACGCAGTATTTT.

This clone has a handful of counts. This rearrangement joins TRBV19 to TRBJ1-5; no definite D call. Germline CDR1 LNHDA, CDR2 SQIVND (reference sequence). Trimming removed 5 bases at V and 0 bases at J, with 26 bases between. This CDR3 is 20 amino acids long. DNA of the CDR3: TGTGCCAGTAGTGCAAACGGTCCTAGACTATCTACTTATAGCAATCAGCCCCAGCATTTT. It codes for CASSANGPRLSTYSNQPQHF.

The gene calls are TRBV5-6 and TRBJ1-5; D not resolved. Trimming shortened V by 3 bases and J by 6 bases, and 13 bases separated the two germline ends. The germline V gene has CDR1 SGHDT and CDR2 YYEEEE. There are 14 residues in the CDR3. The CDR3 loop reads CASSSRSLRQPQHF. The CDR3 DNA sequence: TGTGCCAGCAGCTCCCGGTCCCTACGTCAGCCCCAGCATTTT.

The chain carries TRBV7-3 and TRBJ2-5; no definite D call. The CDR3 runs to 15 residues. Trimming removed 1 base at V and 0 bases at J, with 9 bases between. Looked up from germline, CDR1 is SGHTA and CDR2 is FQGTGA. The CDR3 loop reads CASSLRMGNQETQYF. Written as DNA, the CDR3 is TGTGCCAGCAGCTTAAGGATGGGGAACCAAGAGACCCAGTACTTC.

The CDR3 loop reads CASSSVTLDEAFF. In DNA form, the CDR3 reads TGCGCCAGCAGCTCGGTGACCCTCGATGAAGCTTTCTTT. The genes are TRBV5-1 and TRBJ1-1, with D unresolved. The CDR3 length is 13 residues. Germline CDR1 is SGHRS and CDR2 is YFSETQ. The germline V and J ends were trimmed by 3 bases and 7 bases, with 13 bases remaining between them.

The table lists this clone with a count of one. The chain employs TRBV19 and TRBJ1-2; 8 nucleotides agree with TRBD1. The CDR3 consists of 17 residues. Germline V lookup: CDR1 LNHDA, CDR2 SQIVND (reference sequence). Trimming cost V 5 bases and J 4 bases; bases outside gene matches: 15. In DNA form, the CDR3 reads TGTGCCAGTAGTCTTCGACCCAGGGGGCGAGCGAGCTATGGCTACACCTTC. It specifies CASSLRPRGRASYGYTF.

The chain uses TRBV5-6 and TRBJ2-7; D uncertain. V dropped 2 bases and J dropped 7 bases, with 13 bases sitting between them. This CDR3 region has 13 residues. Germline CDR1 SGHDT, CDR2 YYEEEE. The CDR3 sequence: CASSLGMVGEQYF. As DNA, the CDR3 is TGTGCCAGCAGCTTAGGGATGGTGGGGGAGCAGTACTTC.

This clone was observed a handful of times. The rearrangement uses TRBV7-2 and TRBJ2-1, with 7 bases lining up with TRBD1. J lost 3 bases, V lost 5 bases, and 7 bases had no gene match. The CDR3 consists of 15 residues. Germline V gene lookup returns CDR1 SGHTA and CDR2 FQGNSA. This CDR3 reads CASSNRQGDYNEQFF. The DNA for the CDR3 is TGTGCCAGCAGCAATCGACAGGGTGACTACAATGAGCAGTTCTTC. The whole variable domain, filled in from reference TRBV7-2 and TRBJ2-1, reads GAGVSQSPSNKVTEKGKDVELRCDPISGHTALYWYRQSLGQGLEFLIYFQGNSAPDKSGLPSDRFSAERTGGSVSTLTIQRTQQEDSAVYLCASSNRQGDYNEQFFGPGTRLTVL.

The CDR3 DNA sequence: TGTGCCACCAGTTCGACCCTACAGGGATGGGAGACCCAGTACTTC. Amino acids: CATSSTLQGWETQYF. J is TRBJ2-5 and V is TRBV24-1; D is possibly TRBD1 (6 bases). CDR1 is KGHDR, CDR2 SFDVKD, per germline. The V gene lost 6 bases and the J gene lost 5 bases, with 18 bases spanning the gap. This CDR3 contains 15 residues.

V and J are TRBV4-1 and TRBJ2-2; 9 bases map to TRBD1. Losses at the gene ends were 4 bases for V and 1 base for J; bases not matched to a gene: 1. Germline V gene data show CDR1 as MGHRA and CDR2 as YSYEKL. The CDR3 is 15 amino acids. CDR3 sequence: CASSRDRVNTGELFF. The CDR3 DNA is TGCGCCAGCAGCCGGGACAGGGTGAACACCGGGGAGCTGTTTTTT.

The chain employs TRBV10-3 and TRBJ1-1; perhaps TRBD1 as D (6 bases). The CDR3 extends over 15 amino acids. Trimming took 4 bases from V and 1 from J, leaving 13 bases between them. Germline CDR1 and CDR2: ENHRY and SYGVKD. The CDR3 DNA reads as TGTGCCATCAGTGCCCAACAGGGTAAGAACACTGAAGCTTTCTTT. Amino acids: CAISAQQGKNTEAFF.